The 30 T cell receptor beta chains presented below share a single source sample, sequenced in a study of cytomegalovirus exposure and HLA in healthy donors. Amplification used 60 Vbeta primers and 13 Jbeta primers. Generated by immunoSEQ multiplex PCR, the TCRdb table keeps only in-frame clones and is missing some. Here the sample spans over 250,000 clones, about 75% being singletons. Sequencing used PBMCs. The receptors were gathered from a female donor in good health and CMV-seronegative.

This sequence joins TRBV29-1 and TRBJ2-1, with D possibly being TRBD2 (6 bases). V was cut by 4 bases and J by 2 bases, with 9 bases left in between. The germline CDR1 and CDR2 sequences are SQVTM and ANQGSEA. This CDR3 comprises 13 residues. CDR3 sequence (DNA): TGCAGCGTTGCGGGACTGACCTACAATGAGCAGTTCTTC. Its protein is CSVAGLTYNEQFF.

J is TRBJ2-1 and V is TRBV6-6; the match to TRBD2 covers 8 bases. V trimming: 6 bases; J trimming: 3 bases; junction bases outside the gene matches: 4. CDR3 length: 14 residues. Germline V gene lookup returns CDR1 MNHNY and CDR2 SVGAGI (reference sequence). Here the CDR3 reads CASSSGTSYNEQFF. CDR3 sequence (DNA): TGTGCCAGCAGCTCCGGGACTAGCTACAATGAGCAGTTCTTC.

The rearrangement joins TRBV2 to TRBJ2-5; D is perhaps TRBD1 (5 bases). Looked up from germline, CDR1 is SNHLY and CDR2 is FYNNEI. V lost 7 bases, J lost 2 bases, and 20 bases lay in between. The CDR3 spans 16 residues. CDR3 DNA: TGTGCCAGCACCCCGATGAGGACCGGACATCAAGAGACCCAGTACTTC. Amino acids: CASTPMRTGHQETQYF. Variable domain in full (rest from reference TRBV2 and TRBJ2-5): EPEVTQTPSHQVTQMGQEVILRCVPISNHLYFYWYRQILGQKVEFLVSFYNNEISEKSEIFDDQFSVERPDGSNFTLKIRSTKLEDSAMYFCASTPMRTGHQETQYFGPGTRLLVL.

This clone was counted only a few times. The chain joins TRBV30 to TRBJ2-5, with TRBD2 matching 8 bases. This CDR3 has 18 amino acids. The V segment lost 2 bases and the J segment 6 bases; nucleotides outside the gene matches: 20. Germline CDR1 reads GTSNPN; CDR2 reads SVGIG (reference sequence). DNA of the CDR3: TGTGCCTGGAGTCCTTCGTACCGAACCGGGACTAGTATGAAGACCCAGTACTTC. Residues: CAWSPSYRTGTSMKTQYF.

The chain joins TRBV11-2 to TRBJ1-4; 11 nucleotides match TRBD1. CDR1 and CDR2 (germline): SGHAT, FQNNGV. After removal of 6 bases from V and 11 bases from J, the junction contained 8 bases not matched to a gene. The CDR3 runs to 14 residues. CDR3 loop: CASSSGTGGGKLFF. The DNA of the CDR3 is TGTGCCAGCAGTTCCGGGACAGGGGGGGGGAAACTGTTTTTT.

The gene calls are TRBV29-1 and TRBJ2-1, with D perhaps TRBD2 (6 bases). Per the germline V gene, CDR1 is SQVTM and CDR2 is ANQGSEA. This CDR3 contains 13 residues. The ends were cut back, 5 bases at V and 2 bases at J, with 10 bases in the middle. The DNA of the CDR3 is TGCAGCGTTAGGACGGGGGCCTACAATGAGCAGTTCTTC. Its translation is CSVRTGAYNEQFF.

In this sample, this clone turned up once. This chain connects TRBV13 to TRBJ2-5; 12 bases line up with TRBD2. The length of the CDR3 is 14 residues. V lost 8 bases and J lost 4; bases outside the gene matches: 5. The V gene's germline CDR1 is PRHDT and CDR2 FYEKMQ (reference sequence). The CDR3 loop reads CASELAGGIETQYF. The CDR3 DNA reads as TGTGCCAGCGAACTAGCGGGAGGTATAGAGACCCAGTACTTC.

The V and J genes are TRBV28 and TRBJ2-5, with TRBD2 matching over 8 bases. The CDR3 covers 15 residues. Trimming took 2 bases from V and 1 from J; bases not matched to a gene: 3. CDR1 and CDR2 (germline): MDHEN, SYDVKM. The CDR3 protein is CASSLGGGSQETQYF. CDR3 bases: TGTGCCAGCAGTTTAGGCGGGGGGTCCCAAGAGACCCAGTACTTC. The whole variable domain, filled in from reference TRBV28 and TRBJ2-5, reads DVKVTQSSRYLVKRTGEKVFLECVQDMDHENMFWYRQDPGLGLRLIYFSYDVKMKEKGDIPEGYSVSREKKERFSLILESASTNQTSMYLCASSLGGGSQETQYFGPGTRLLVL.

The chain links TRBV5-6 to TRBJ2-3; 11 nucleotides agree with TRBD2. This CDR3 has 18 residues. With 8 bases clipped from V and 2 bases from J, the junction kept 16 bases outside the gene matches. The germline V gene encodes CDR1 SGHDT and CDR2 YYEEEE. CDR3: CASTLRASGRLNTDTQYF. The CDR3 nucleotides read TGTGCCAGTACCCTAAGGGCTAGCGGGAGGCTCAACACAGATACGCAGTATTTT.

The chain links TRBV6-5 to TRBJ1-5, with D possibly TRBD1 on 5 matching bases. This CDR3 contains 14 residues. The germline V gene has CDR1 MNHEY and CDR2 SVGAGI. Between the trimmed V and J ends, which lost 6 bases and 2 bases, there was a span of 11 bases. The CDR3 loop is CASSSGLGNQPQHF. CDR3 DNA: TGTGCCAGCAGCTCGGGACTGGGCAATCAGCCCCAGCATTTT.

With regard to this clone: Here the CDR3 omits its conserved ending phenylalanine or tryptophan, so a read error is the likely source. The gene calls are TRBV28 and TRBJ1-2; 7 bases align to TRBD1. Germline assignment: CDR1 MDHEN and CDR2 SYDVKM. The CDR3 has 13 residues. The trim removed 7 bases at V and 2 bases at J, leaving 4 bases unmatched. CDR3 sequence reads: CASTQTGNYGYTL. CDR3 nucleotides: TGTGCCAGCACCCAGACAGGGAACTATGGCTACACCCTC.

There are a few counts of this clone. The gene calls are TRBV11-3 and TRBJ2-1, with 7 positions matching TRBD1. CDR3 size: 12 residues. V shed 5 bases and J 7 bases; nucleotides not matched to a gene: 2. The germline gives CDR1 SGHNT, CDR2 YENEEA. CDR3 region: CASSQQGNEQFF. The CDR3 DNA reads as TGTGCCAGCAGCCAACAGGGGAATGAGCAGTTCTTC.

As for this clone: The sample carries other DNA sequences with the same CDR3. The chain is built from TRBV27 and TRBJ2-5; 10 bases are a match to TRBD2. Germline V lookup: CDR1 MNHEY, CDR2 SMNVEV (reference sequence). This CDR3 has 16 amino acids. V lost 3 bases to trimming and J lost 5 bases; unmatched junction nucleotides: 9. CDR3 coding DNA: TGTGCCAGCAGTTTGACAGCGGGAGGGCCGCGCGAGACCCAGTACTTC. Amino acids: CASSLTAGGPRETQYF.

The chain combines TRBV10-3 with TRBJ1-3; D ambiguous. Trimming took off 10 bases at V and 9 bases at J, with 16 bases between the two ends. The V gene's germline CDR1 is ENHRY and CDR2 SYGVKD. The CDR3 contains 12 residues. The CDR3 loop is CATTEGGGTIYF. CDR3 coding DNA: TGTGCCACCACCGAGGGCGGAGGCACCATATATTTT.

The chain uses TRBV7-9 and TRBJ2-1, with D perhaps TRBD1 (6 bases). From germline, CDR1 is SEHNR and CDR2 FQNEAQ (reference sequence). The CDR3 runs 14 residues. V was shortened by 11 bases and J by 3 bases, with 17 bases between the two germline ends. The CDR3 DNA follows: TGTGCCTTCCTTCCGGCAGGGGTCTACAATGAGCAGTTCTTC. Translated, it gives CAFLPAGVYNEQFF.

The V and J genes are TRBV2 and TRBJ2-1, with 13 bases that match TRBD2. The CDR3 sequence is 15 residues long. Germline values: CDR1 SNHLY, CDR2 FYNNEI. The junction had 3 bases not matched to a gene; V was cut back by 4 bases and J by 6 bases. CDR3 region: CASSGGTSGTNEQFF. CDR3 coding DNA: TGTGCCAGCAGTGGGGGGACTAGCGGGACCAATGAGCAGTTCTTC.

The rearrangement links TRBV29-1 to TRBJ1-1, with 9 bases matching TRBD1. From germline, CDR1 is SQVTM and CDR2 ANQGSEA. The CDR3 is made up of 11 amino acids. The CDR3 DNA reads TGCAGTGGAAGACAGGGGGCTGAAGCTTTCTTT. Amino acids: CSGRQGAEAFF. Based on the CDR3 plus reference TRBV29-1 and TRBJ1-1, the full variable domain is SAVISQKPSRDICQRGTSLTIQCQVDSQVTMMFWYRQQPGQSLTLIATANQGSEATYESGFVIDKFPISRPNLTFSTLTVSNMSPEDSSIYLCSGRQGAEAFFGQGTRLTVV.

The chain links TRBV7-3 to TRBJ1-2; 10 bases align to TRBD1. This CDR3 has 15 residues. Trimming removed 5 bases from V and 4 bases from J; junction bases left unmatched: 7. The germline V gene has CDR1 SGHTA and CDR2 FQGTGA. In DNA, the CDR3 is TGTGCCAGCAGCCCAGGGACAGGGGATACCTATGGCTACACCTTC. Translated, it gives CASSPGTGDTYGYTF.

The chain is built from TRBV5-1 and TRBJ2-1; D gene unclear. CDR3 size: 14 residues. In germline, CDR1 is SGHRS, CDR2 YFSETQ. Trimming shortened V by 4 bases and J by 4 bases, and 12 bases separated the two germline ends. CDR3 in DNA: TGCGCCAGCAGCCTAGATGACGGTTACAATGAGCAGTTCTTC. It translates to CASSLDDGYNEQFF.

The chain carries TRBV6-4 and TRBJ2-3, with 11 bases identical to TRBD2. The ends lost 8 bases at V and 6 bases at J; junction bases unmatched: 10. The CDR3 is made up of 15 amino acids. Germline CDR1 and CDR2: MRHNA and SNTAGT. As DNA, the CDR3 is TGTGCCAGCGCCCTACTAGCGGGAGAGCCGGATACGCAGTATTTT. It specifies CASALLAGEPDTQYF.

V usage is TRBV5-4 and J usage is TRBJ2-2; D unresolved. This CDR3 is built from 15 residues. Germline V gene sequence: CDR1 SGHNT, CDR2 YYREEE (reference sequence). Trimming left V 1 base short and J 0 bases short, with 7 bases between. The CDR3 bases are TGTGCCAGCAGCTTGCCCCCAGCGAACACCGGGGAGCTGTTTTTT. Encoded protein: CASSLPPANTGELFF.

The gene calls are TRBV4-1 and TRBJ1-2; no reliable D call. CDR1 MGHRA and CDR2 YSYEKL come from the germline V gene. V shed 1 base and J shed 2 bases, with 14 bases lying between them. The CDR3 contains 16 residues. Here the CDR3 reads CASSQGTSNRNYGYTF. The CDR3 coding sequence is TGCGCCAGCAGCCAAGGGACTTCCAATAGAAACTATGGCTACACCTTC.

The V gene is TRBV9, the J gene TRBJ2-2; D perhaps matches TRBD1 (6 bases). This CDR3 is built from 16 residues. Trimming removed 4 bases from V and 1 base from J, with 14 bases in between. CDR1 SGDLS and CDR2 YYNGEE come from the germline V gene. The CDR3 bases are TGTGCCAGCAGCCCCCGCCCGACAGGGAACACCGGGGAGCTGTTTTTT. It translates to CASSPRPTGNTGELFF.

The chain recombines TRBV28 with TRBJ2-7; 10 bases fit TRBD2. Germline CDR1 and CDR2: MDHEN and SYDVKM. The CDR3 sequence is 20 residues long. V gave up 6 bases and J gave up 3 bases; unmatched junction bases: 23. CDR3 protein: CASSSGRGAGGALVGYEQYF. The DNA for the CDR3 is TGTGCCAGCAGCTCCGGCCGGGGAGCGGGAGGGGCCCTCGTAGGCTACGAGCAGTACTTC.

CDR3 coding DNA: TGTGCCAGCAGCCTTCTAGGGGGTGTGCACAATGAGCAGTTCTTC. It codes for CASSLLGGVHNEQFF. The chain is built from TRBV7-9 and TRBJ2-1; D perhaps matches TRBD1 (6 bases). CDR1 is SEHNR and CDR2 is FQNEAQ in the germline V gene (reference sequence). The CDR3 spans 15 residues. Trimming took 5 bases from V and 5 from J, leaving 16 bases between them.

V and J are TRBV4-1 and TRBJ2-7, with TRBD2 identical over 9 bases. This CDR3 is built from 16 residues. V was pared by 3 bases and J by 7 bases, with 13 bases of the junction left unmatched. Looked up from germline, CDR1 is MGHRA and CDR2 is YSYEKL. CDR3 sequence: CASSHLGGSGSGEQYF. The CDR3, as DNA: TGCGCCAGCAGCCATCTCGGGGGTAGCGGGAGTGGAGAGCAGTACTTC.

This clone was counted only a few times. One end of the junction varies from germline; a read error may be responsible. The chain combines TRBV7-9 with TRBJ1-5, with a weak D call TRBD1 (6 bases). From germline, CDR1 is SEHNR and CDR2 FQNEAQ (reference sequence). This CDR3 region has 14 residues. The CDR3 DNA reads TGTTCCAGCAGCACAACAGGGATCAATCAGCCCCAGCATTTT. Protein product: CSSSTTGINQPQHF.

This chain links TRBV7-9 with TRBJ2-7; 7 bases line up with TRBD2. The CDR3 extends over 15 amino acids. J gave up 4 bases and V 5 bases, and 11 bases lay outside the gene matches. Germline V lookup: CDR1 SEHNR, CDR2 FQNEAQ (reference sequence). Here the CDR3 reads CASSDFSVGGYEQYF. CDR3 in DNA: TGTGCCAGCAGCGATTTTTCGGTGGGGGGGTACGAGCAGTACTTC.

The gene calls are TRBV10-2 and TRBJ1-4; TRBD1 aligns across 10 bases. The CDR3 has 16 residues. J lost 6 bases, V lost 4 bases, and 8 bases had no gene match. Per germline, CDR1 WSHSY and CDR2 SAAADI. The CDR3 DNA reads TGCGCCAGCAGTGTGGCCCCCGGGACAGGGGATGAAAAACTGTTTTTT. Amino acids: CASSVAPGTGDEKLFF.

V gene TRBV5-6 combines with J gene TRBJ2-7; 9 bases agree with TRBD1. V was clipped by 1 base and J by 1 base; unmatched bases: 3. CDR1 and CDR2 (germline): SGHDT, YYEEEE. The CDR3 loop spans 15 amino acids. CDR3 residues: CASSLPGTGSYEQYF. The CDR3 DNA is TGTGCCAGCAGCTTGCCCGGGACAGGGTCCTACGAGCAGTACTTC.